The T cell receptor (beta chain) under discussion was sequenced for a study of T-cell reconstitution after alpha-beta-depleted transplantation in children. Unique molecular identifiers tagged the TCRbeta library. TCRdb re-analysed the PCR reads in MiXCR, keeping a single row per CDR3 protein. The sample consists of about 7,700 distinct CDR3 sequences, more than 9.5% of them appearing once. General study findings and limits: T-cell numbers and diversity, one year after transplant, stemmed largely from T cells that were newly produced. Several hundred graft clones that had expanded were reportedly the source of alpha-beta T cells about two months after transplant.

This clonotype was recorded at least ten times. Its matching antigen is unknown. The sequence came from a patient aged 2 to 10 who had a stem cell transplant for inherited bone marrow failure, so the T cells may come from the graft donor. Source: PBMCs, mostly from graft donor cells, taken 60 days after TCRalphabeta/CD19-depleted stem cell transplant.

The CDR3 DNA reads as TGTGCCAGTAAACAGGGACTATGGCAGCCCCAGCATTTT. It yields the protein CASKQGLWQPQHF. This chain uses TRBV19 with TRBJ1-5, with a weak D call TRBD1 (6 bases). Germline V gives CDR1 LNHDA, CDR2 SQIVND (reference sequence). Trimming left V 7 bases short and J 7 bases short, with 14 bases between. This CDR3 is 13 amino acids long.